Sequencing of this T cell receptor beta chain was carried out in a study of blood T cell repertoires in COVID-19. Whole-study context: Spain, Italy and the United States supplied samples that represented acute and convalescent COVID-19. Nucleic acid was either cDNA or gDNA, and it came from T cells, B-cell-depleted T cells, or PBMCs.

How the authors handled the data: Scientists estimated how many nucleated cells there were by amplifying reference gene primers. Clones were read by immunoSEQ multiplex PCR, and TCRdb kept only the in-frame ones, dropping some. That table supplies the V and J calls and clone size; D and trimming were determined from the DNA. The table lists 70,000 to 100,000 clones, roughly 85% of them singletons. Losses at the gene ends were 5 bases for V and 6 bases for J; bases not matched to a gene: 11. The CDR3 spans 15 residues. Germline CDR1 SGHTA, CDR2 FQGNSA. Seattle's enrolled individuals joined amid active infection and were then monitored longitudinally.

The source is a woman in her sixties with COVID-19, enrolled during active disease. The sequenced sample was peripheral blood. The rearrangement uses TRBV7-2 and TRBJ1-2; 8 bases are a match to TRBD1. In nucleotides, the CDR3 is TGTGCCAGCAGCCTAAGCCTGACAGGGGAAAATGGCTACACCTTC. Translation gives CASSLSLTGENGYTF.